These 3 T cell receptor beta chains came from one sample sequenced in a study of siplizumab effects on memory and regulatory T cells (dated by TCRdb to about 2019). The method behind the library was the immunoSEQ multiplex PCR assay. TCRdb retrieved this table from immuneACCESS and kept in-frame rearrangements only. Not all clones are present; in checked studies, unresolved V genes account for under half, and no reason is known for the remainder. The sample records 90,000 to 110,000 clones, about 91% of which are singletons. Approximately 0.75% of the sample belongs to the ten largest clones. Source material: Tregs sorted from blood. These receptors all stem from a human donor in good health.

The rearrangement links TRBV25-1 to TRBJ1-6, with TRBD1 as a possible D gene (6 bases). CDR1 MGHDK and CDR2 SYGVNS come from the germline V gene. Trimming stripped 1 base from V and 6 bases from J, with 10 bases between. The CDR3 loop spans 15 amino acids. This chain's CDR3 is CASSELGTTNSPLHF. The DNA of the CDR3 is TGTGCCAGCAGTGAATTGGGGACAACTAATTCACCCCTCCACTTT.

The V gene is TRBV11-2, the J gene TRBJ1-1; tentatively, D is TRBD1 (5 bases). Per the germline V gene, CDR1 is SGHAT and CDR2 is FQNNGV. This CDR3 has 15 residues. V was cut by 5 bases and J by 0 bases, with 13 bases left in between. The CDR3: CASSPRDVMNTEAFF. The CDR3 nucleotides read TGTGCCAGCAGCCCGCGGGACGTAATGAACACTGAAGCTTTCTTT. Variable domain in full (rest from reference TRBV11-2 and TRBJ1-1): EAGVAQSPRYKIIEKRQSVAFWCNPISGHATLYWYQQILGQGPKLLIQFQNNGVVDDSQLPKDRFSAERLKGVDSTLKIQPAKLEDSAVYLCASSPRDVMNTEAFFGQGTRLTVV.

The chain joins TRBV11-3 to TRBJ2-3; weak D call: TRBD1 (6 bases). Germline-derived CDR1 and CDR2 are SGHNT and YENEEA. V lost 3 bases, J lost 6 bases, and 13 bases lay in between. CDR3 length equals 14 residues. Here the CDR3 reads CASSFDGTPDTQYF. CDR3 nucleotide sequence: TGTGCCAGCAGCTTTGACGGGACACCTGATACGCAGTATTTT.